This T cell receptor beta chain was profiled in a study of shared clonotypes between healthy human individuals. Broader study findings: Several donors had about 5% of their naive CD4 clonotypes in common.

Details on this clone: Its antigen is still unknown.

Study processing details: Because ImmunoSEQ provided only junction sequences with no quality scores, the filtering differed. Produced via immunoSEQ multiplex PCR; TCRdb's table is partial and in-frame only. D and trimming were read from the DNA, whereas the V and J calls and clone size are those reported in that table. The sample yields 2,100,000 or so clones, more than 90% seen once. The TCR was taken from a man younger than 30 in good health. The sample consisted of naive CD4+ T cells sorted from blood. This sample's subset: CD45RA+ positively selected.

The CDR3 protein is CASSPQPGQGYEQYF. The CDR3 DNA reads TGTGCCAGCAGCCCCCAACCCGGACAGGGCTACGAGCAGTACTTC. The genes are TRBV7-2 and TRBJ2-7; 8 nucleotides align to TRBD1. This CDR3 contains 15 residues. CDR1 is SGHTA, CDR2 FQGNSA, per germline. The V segment lost 5 bases and the J segment 3 bases; nucleotides outside the gene matches: 9. Based on the CDR3 plus reference TRBV7-2 and TRBJ2-7, the full variable domain is GAGVSQSPSNKVTEKGKDVELRCDPISGHTALYWYRQSLGQGLEFLIYFQGNSAPDKSGLPSDRFSAERTGGSVSTLTIQRTQQEDSAVYLCASSPQPGQGYEQYFGPGTRLTVT.